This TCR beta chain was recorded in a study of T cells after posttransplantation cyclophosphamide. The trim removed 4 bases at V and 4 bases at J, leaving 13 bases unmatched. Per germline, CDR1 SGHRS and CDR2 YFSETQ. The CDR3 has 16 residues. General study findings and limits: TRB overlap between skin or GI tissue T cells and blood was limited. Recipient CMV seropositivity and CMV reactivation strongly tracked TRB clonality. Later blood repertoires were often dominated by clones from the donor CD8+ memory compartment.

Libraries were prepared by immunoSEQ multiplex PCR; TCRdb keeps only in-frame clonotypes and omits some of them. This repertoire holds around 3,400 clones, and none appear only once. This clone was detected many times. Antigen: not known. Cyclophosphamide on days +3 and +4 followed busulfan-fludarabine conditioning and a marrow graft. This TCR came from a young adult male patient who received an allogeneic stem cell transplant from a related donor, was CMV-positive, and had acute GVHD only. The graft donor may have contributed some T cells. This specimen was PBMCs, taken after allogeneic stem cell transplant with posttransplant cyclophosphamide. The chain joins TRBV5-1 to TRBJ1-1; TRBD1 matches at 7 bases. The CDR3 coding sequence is TGCGCCAGCAGCCCTGGAGGTCGGCAGGGGGGCACTGAAGCTTTCTTT. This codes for CASSPGGRQGGTEAFF.